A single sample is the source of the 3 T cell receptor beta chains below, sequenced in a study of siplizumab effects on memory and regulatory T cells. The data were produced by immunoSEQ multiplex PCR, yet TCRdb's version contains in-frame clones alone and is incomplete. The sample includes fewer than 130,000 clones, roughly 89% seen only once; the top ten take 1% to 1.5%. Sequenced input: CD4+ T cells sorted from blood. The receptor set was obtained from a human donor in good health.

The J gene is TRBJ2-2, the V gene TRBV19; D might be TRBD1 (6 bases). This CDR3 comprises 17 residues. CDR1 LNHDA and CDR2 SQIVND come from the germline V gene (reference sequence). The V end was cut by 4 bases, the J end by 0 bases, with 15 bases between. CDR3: CASSRPPGQPNTGELFF. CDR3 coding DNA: TGTGCCAGTAGTAGGCCCCCGGGACAACCGAACACCGGGGAGCTGTTTTTT.

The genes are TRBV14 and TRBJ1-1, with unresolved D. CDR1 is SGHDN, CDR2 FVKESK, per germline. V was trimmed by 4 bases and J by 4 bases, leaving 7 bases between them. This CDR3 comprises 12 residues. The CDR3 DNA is TGTGCCAGCAGCCCAGATTTCACTGAAGCTTTCTTT. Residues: CASSPDFTEAFF.

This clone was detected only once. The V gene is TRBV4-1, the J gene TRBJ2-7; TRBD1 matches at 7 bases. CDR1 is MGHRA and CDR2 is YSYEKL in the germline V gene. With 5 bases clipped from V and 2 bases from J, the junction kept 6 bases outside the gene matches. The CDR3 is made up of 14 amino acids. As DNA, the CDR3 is TGCGCCAGCAGCTCCCGGACAGGTCCCTACGAGCAGTACTTC. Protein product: CASSSRTGPYEQYF.